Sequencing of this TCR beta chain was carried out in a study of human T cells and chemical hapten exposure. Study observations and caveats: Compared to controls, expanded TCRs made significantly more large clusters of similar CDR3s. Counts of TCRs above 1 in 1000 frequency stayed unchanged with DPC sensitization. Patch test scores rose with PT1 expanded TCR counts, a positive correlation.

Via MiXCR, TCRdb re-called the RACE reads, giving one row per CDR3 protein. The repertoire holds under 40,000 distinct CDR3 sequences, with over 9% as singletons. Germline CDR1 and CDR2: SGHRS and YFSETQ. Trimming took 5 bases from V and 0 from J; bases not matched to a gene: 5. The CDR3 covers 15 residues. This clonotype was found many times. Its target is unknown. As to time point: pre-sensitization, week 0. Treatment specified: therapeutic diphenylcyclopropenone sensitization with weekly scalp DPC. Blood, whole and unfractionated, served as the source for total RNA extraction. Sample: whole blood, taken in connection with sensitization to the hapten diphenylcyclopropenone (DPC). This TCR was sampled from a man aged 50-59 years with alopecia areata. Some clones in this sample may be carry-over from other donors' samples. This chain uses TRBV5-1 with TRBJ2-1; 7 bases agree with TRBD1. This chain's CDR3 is CASRYPGGSYNEQFF. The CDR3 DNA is TGCGCCAGCAGGTACCCAGGGGGCTCCTACAATGAGCAGTTCTTC.